Described below is a single T cell receptor beta chain sequence and its context. Antigen: not known. These data come from a study of vaccination and CD4 T cells after COVID-19. Study background: Overlapping spike pools from SARS-CoV-2 and HCoV-NL63, HCoV-OC43 and HCoV-229E served as culture stimuli.

Study outcomes and limitations: Among reactive clones from convalescent patients, a median about 90% appeared only post-vaccination.

An Oncomine TCR Beta short-read assay was used to sequence the DNA from cultured CD4+ T cells. Someone extracted genomic DNA from cultured CD4+ T cells. Using its own MiXCR run on the PCR reads, TCRdb lists one record per CDR3 protein. The data contain about 13,000 distinct CDR3 sequences, less than 60% of them singletons. Treatment defined: roughly 10-day PBMC culture with coronavirus spike peptide pools or control peptides (ViraFEST assay). The CDR3 sequence is 9 residues long. In germline, CDR1 is MDHEN, CDR2 SYDVKM. Trimming pared 4 bases from V and 12 bases from J, leaving 7 bases between. The chain joins TRBV28 to TRBJ2-7; D remains ambiguous. Sequencing used CD4+ T cells from blood, cultured in vitro. The TCR originated in a human donor who had recovered from COVID-19. CDR3 bases: TGTGCCAGCAGTTCTCCCACGTACTTC. It is translated as CASSSPTYF. The full variable domain, in which reference TRBV28 and TRBJ2-7 provide the parts outside the CDR3, is DVKVTQSSRYLVKRTGEKVFLECVQDMDHENMFWYRQDPGLGLRLIYFSYDVKMKEKGDIPEGYSVSREKKERFSLILESASTNQTSMYLCASSSPTYFGPGTRLTVT.